This TCR beta chain was observed in a study of blood T cell repertoires in COVID-19. Study-level background: Material from acute and convalescent COVID-19 was sourced from the United States, Italy and Spain. T cells, B-cell-depleted T cells, or PBMCs supplied cDNA or gDNA.

Authors' data handling: Cell counts per sample came from amplifying reference gene primers. Repertoires were generated with immunoSEQ multiplex PCR, while TCRdb's copy carries only in-frame clones and drops some. The D gene and trimming were derived from the DNA, and the V and J assignments and clone size from that table. The sample consists of approximately 180,000 clones, around 85% of them appearing once. The CDR3 sequence is 12 residues long. V was pared by 4 bases and J by 5 bases, with 8 bases between. The sequence came from a woman of 80 years or more with acute or convalescent COVID-19. Sample: peripheral blood. The chain employs TRBV12-3 or TRBV12-4 and TRBJ1-2; D may be TRBD1 (6 bases). In DNA, the CDR3 is TGTGCCAGCAGTTATGGACAGTATGGCTACACCTTC. Translating it yields CASSYGQYGYTF.